A single sample gave rise to the 9 T cell receptor beta chains below, sequenced in a study of T cells in Graves' hyperthyroidism and ophthalmopathy. TCR beta CDR3 regions were amplified from RNA. The primer set for the first-round RT-PCR of the TCR CDR3 was HTBI. Each CDR3 protein is one row after TCRdb ran MiXCR on the multiplex PCR reads. The table lists a few hundred thousand distinct CDR3 sequences, roughly 46% of them singletons. The sequenced sample was peripheral blood or thyroid tissue (not recorded which). These receptors came from a woman between 18 and 30 years old with Graves' hyperthyroidism.

This clonotype showed up many times. The genes are TRBV7-3 and TRBJ1-1; D might be TRBD1 (5 bases). Germline-derived CDR1 and CDR2 are SGHTA and FQGTGA. The CDR3 has 15 residues. V was shortened by 0 bases and J by 4 bases, with 12 bases between the two germline ends. The CDR3 DNA reads TGTGCCAGCAGCTTAACGCTAGGGGACTCCACTGAAGCTTTCTTT. Protein product: CASSLTLGDSTEAFF.

The J gene is TRBJ2-1, the V gene TRBV2, with TRBD2 as a possible D gene (5 bases). The V gene lost 5 bases and the J gene lost 8 bases, with 16 bases spanning the gap. The CDR3 extends over 14 amino acids. CDR1 and CDR2 from the germline V gene are SNHLY and FYNNEI. The CDR3 sequence is CASSPDERGYEQFF. The CDR3 DNA sequence: TGTGCCAGCAGTCCTGACGAACGGGGTTATGAGCAGTTCTTC.

This chain uses TRBV10-3 with TRBJ1-6; possibly TRBD1 for D (6 bases). V gave up 0 bases and J gave up 10 bases, with 13 bases separating them. This CDR3 is 15 amino acids long. From germline, CDR1 is ENHRY and CDR2 SYGVKD. CDR3 DNA sequence: TGTGCCATCAGTGAGTCCAGGGGAGCGGGATCACCCCTCCACTTT. Its protein product is CAISESRGAGSPLHF.

This clonotype was observed many times. This chain links TRBV20-1 with TRBJ2-7; D may be TRBD1 or TRBD2 (6 bases each). CDR1 is DFQATT, CDR2 SNEGSKA, per germline (reference sequence). This CDR3 has 16 amino acids. V gave up 5 bases and J gave up 4 bases, with 24 bases separating them. CDR3 in amino acids: CSAHRTTTGAQYEQYF. CDR3 DNA: TGCAGTGCTCACCGTACCACCACGGGGGCTCAGTACGAGCAGTACTTC.

Many counts were recorded for this clonotype. J is TRBJ2-5 and V is TRBV4-3; D remains unclear. The CDR3 totals 13 residues. The V gene lost 0 bases and the J gene lost 5 bases, with 7 bases spanning the gap. CDR1 is LGHNA, CDR2 YSLEER, per germline. This CDR3 is CASSQEWQETQYF. The CDR3 coding sequence is TGCGCCAGCAGCCAAGAGTGGCAGGAGACCCAGTACTTC.

This clonotype was seen ten or more times. The rearrangement uses TRBV19 and TRBJ1-1; a possible D gene is TRBD1 (5 bases). Germline CDR1 reads LNHDA; CDR2 reads SQIVND (reference sequence). The CDR3 totals 14 residues. Trimming removed 10 bases at V and 0 bases at J, with 15 bases between. The CDR3: CATDPGRLNTEAFF. In nucleotides, the CDR3 is TGTGCCACCGACCCGGGACGATTGAACACTGAAGCTTTCTTT.

This clonotype was counted many times. The CDR3 sequence: CASGRGVADEQFF. CDR3 DNA sequence: TGTGCTAGTGGCCGAGGTGTAGCGGATGAGCAGTTCTTC. This sequence joins TRBV12-5 and TRBJ2-1; TRBD2 is a possible D gene (6 bases). Germline V CDR1 and CDR2: LGHNT, FRNRAP. This CDR3 has 13 residues. Trimming stripped 6 bases from V and 8 bases from J, with 14 bases between.

CDR3 amino acids: CAWTTKPPQDTEAFF. The CDR3 coding sequence is TGTGCCTGGACGACAAAGCCGCCGCAAGACACTGAAGCTTTCTTT. The chain combines TRBV30 with TRBJ1-1; D uncertain. Trimming cost V 4 bases and J 3 bases, with 18 bases left between them. Germline lookup yields CDR1 GTSNPN and CDR2 SVGIG (reference sequence). There are 15 residues in the CDR3.

A remark on this clonotype: This may be a read error: a much more frequent sequence differs by one nucleotide. The CDR3 coding sequence is TGCAGTGCTAGAGATGGCGGGGGTGGGACCGGGGAGCTGTCTTTT. It specifies CSARDGGGGTGELSF. This chain uses TRBV20-1 with TRBJ2-2, with 7 bases fitting TRBD2. The germline V gene encodes CDR1 DFQATT and CDR2 SNEGSKA (reference sequence). This CDR3 contains 15 residues.